This entry lists 14 T cell receptor beta chains sequenced from one sample in a study of cytomegalovirus exposure and HLA in healthy donors. PCR employed 60 Vbeta and 13 Jbeta primers. Profiled with immunoSEQ multiplex PCR; TCRdb holds only in-frame clones, not every one. This sample's clone table lists about 59,000 clones. The sequencing sample was made of PBMCs. Receptor source: a man younger than 45 in good health and CMV-seropositive.

About this clone: Other DNA sequences in the sample encode the same CDR3. The chain combines TRBV30 with TRBJ2-7, with D perhaps TRBD2 (6 bases). CDR3 length equals 14 residues. CDR1 and CDR2 from the germline V gene are GTSNPN and SVGIG (reference sequence). The V end lost 4 bases, the J end lost 3 bases, and 16 bases lay between the germline ends. In nucleotides, the CDR3 is TGTGCCTGGACCCCCCCAGGGACTCTCTACGAGCAGTACTTC. This gives the protein CAWTPPGTLYEQYF.

The CDR3 sequence is CASSLLILSSYEQYF. The CDR3 DNA reads TGTGCCAGCAGCTTGTTGATCCTGAGCTCCTACGAGCAGTACTTC. The chain has TRBV5-8 and TRBJ2-7; D not resolved. V lost 1 base and J lost 0, with 11 bases in between. The CDR3 has 15 residues. Per germline, CDR1 SGHTS and CDR2 YDEGEE.

Concerning this clone: An end of the junction does not agree with germline; a read error may underlie this. The chain joins TRBV9 to TRBJ2-1; D is unclear. The CDR3 has 15 amino acids. Germline CDR1 is SGDLS and CDR2 is YYNGEE. CDR3 protein: CASSTRLSSDNEQFF. The DNA for the CDR3 is TGTGCCAGCAGCACCCGACTGAGCTCCGACAATGAGCAGTTCTTC.

CDR3 region: CASSDSVHPTAGELFF. The CDR3 DNA follows: TGTGCCAGCAGTGACTCGGTTCACCCTACAGCCGGGGAGCTGTTTTTT. V and J are TRBV6-4 and TRBJ2-2, with unresolved D. Germline loops: CDR1 MRHNA, CDR2 SNTAGT. V was shortened by 0 bases and J by 6 bases, with 14 bases between the two germline ends. This CDR3 has 16 residues.

Remarks on this clone: The DNA is left out, because the CDR3 cannot be placed on it with certainty; the CDR3 is given as TCRdb lists it. The V gene is TRBV7-3, the J gene TRBJ1-2; the DNA was not compared with TRBD1, the D call given in the table. CDR1 and CDR2 (germline): SGHTA, FQGTGA. The CDR3 has 15 residues if both end residues are counted. This CDR3 reads CASSFGPGANYGYTF.

This chain links TRBV30 with TRBJ1-4, with TRBD1 identical over 8 bases. The CDR3 sequence is 15 residues long. J lost 5 bases, V lost 2 bases, and 7 bases had no gene match. Germline CDR1 reads GTSNPN; CDR2 reads SVGIG (reference sequence). In DNA form, the CDR3 reads TGTGCCTGGAGTCCCCAGGGGGCGTTGAATGAAAAACTGTTTTTT. It yields the protein CAWSPQGALNEKLFF.

The J gene is TRBJ2-1, the V gene TRBV29-1, with D tentatively TRBD2 (6 bases). V lost 1 base and J lost 0, with 13 bases in between. CDR1 and CDR2 (germline): SQVTM, ANQGSEA. The CDR3 is 16 residues long. The CDR3 bases are TGCAGCGTTGAAGTGGGAGGTACTAGCTCCTACAATGAGCAGTTCTTC. It codes for CSVEVGGTSSYNEQFF.

The chain recombines TRBV30 with TRBJ2-5; D uncertain. Germline V lookup: CDR1 GTSNPN, CDR2 SVGIG (reference sequence). This CDR3 has 12 amino acids. V was shortened by 1 base and J by 0 bases, with 3 bases between the two germline ends. CDR3 coding DNA: TGTGCCTGGAGTGCGGACCAAGAGACCCAGTACTTC. Translating it yields CAWSADQETQYF.

In DNA form, the CDR3 reads TGCGCCAGCAGCCCAGGATCCTACACAGATACGCAGTATTTT. Its translation: CASSPGSYTDTQYF. J is TRBJ2-3 and V is TRBV4-1; D gene uncertain. Trimming cost V 4 bases and J 2 bases, with 10 bases left between them. Germline-derived CDR1 and CDR2 are MGHRA and YSYEKL. This CDR3 has 14 amino acids.

Written as DNA, the CDR3 is TGTGCCAGCGGCCGACCGGGACAGGAAGACTACGAGCAGTACTTC. Translation gives CASGRPGQEDYEQYF. The gene calls are TRBV5-8 and TRBJ2-7, with TRBD1 matching over 8 bases. Germline CDR1 and CDR2: SGHTS and YDEGEE. The CDR3 has 15 residues. The ends lost 7 bases at V and 3 bases at J; junction bases unmatched: 12.

The gene calls are TRBV23-1 and TRBJ2-5, with 11 bases matching TRBD1. TRBV23-1 is marked as an open reading frame, function uncertain. CDR3 length: 16 amino acids. Trimming removed 4 bases from V and 4 bases from J; junction bases left unmatched: 8. The CDR3 DNA is TGCGCCAGCAGTCCTTTGGGACAGGGGGTATCAGAGACCCAGTACTTC. It encodes CASSPLGQGVSETQYF.

The chain combines TRBV29-1 with TRBJ2-7, with 9 bases matching TRBD2. Germline V gives CDR1 SQVTM, CDR2 ANQGSEA. Trimming removed 1 base from V and 3 bases from J; junction bases left unmatched: 1. There are 13 residues in the CDR3. CDR3 coding DNA: TGCAGCGTTGAAGGACTAGCGGACTACGAGCAGTACTTC. It specifies CSVEGLADYEQYF.

This chain links TRBV27 with TRBJ1-4; 9 bases line up with TRBD1. Germline CDR1 reads MNHEY; CDR2 reads SMNVEV (reference sequence). The CDR3 has 14 residues. Trimming at V came to 6 bases and at J to 7 bases, leaving 6 bases not matched to a gene. The CDR3 DNA sequence: TGTGCCAGCAGCGGGGACAGGGAAGGTGAAAAACTGTTTTTT. It encodes CASSGDREGEKLFF.

The chain is built from TRBV29-1 and TRBJ1-1; D remains unclear. The V gene's germline CDR1 is SQVTM and CDR2 ANQGSEA. V was cut by 4 bases and J by 1 base, with 4 bases left in between. This CDR3 region has 11 residues. CDR3 in DNA: TGCAGCGTTGCTAGGAACACTGAAGCTTTCTTT. It translates to CSVARNTEAFF.